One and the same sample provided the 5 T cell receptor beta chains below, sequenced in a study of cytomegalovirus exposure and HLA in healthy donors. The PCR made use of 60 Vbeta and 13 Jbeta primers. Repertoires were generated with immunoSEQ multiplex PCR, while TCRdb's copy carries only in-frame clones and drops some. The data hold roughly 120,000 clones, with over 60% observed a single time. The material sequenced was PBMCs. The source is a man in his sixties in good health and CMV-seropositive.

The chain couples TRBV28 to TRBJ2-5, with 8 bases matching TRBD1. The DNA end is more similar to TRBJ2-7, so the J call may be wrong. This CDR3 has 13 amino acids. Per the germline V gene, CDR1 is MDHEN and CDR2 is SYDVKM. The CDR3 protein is CASPGQGNNEQYF. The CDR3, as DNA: TGTGCCAGCCCCGGACAGGGTAACAACGAGCAGTACTTC.

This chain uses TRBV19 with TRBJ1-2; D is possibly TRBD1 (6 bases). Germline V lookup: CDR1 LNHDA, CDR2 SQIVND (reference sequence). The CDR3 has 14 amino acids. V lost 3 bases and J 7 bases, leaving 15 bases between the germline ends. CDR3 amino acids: CASSIAAGEAGYTF. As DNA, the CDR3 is TGTGCCAGTAGTATCGCTGCAGGGGAAGCTGGCTACACCTTC.

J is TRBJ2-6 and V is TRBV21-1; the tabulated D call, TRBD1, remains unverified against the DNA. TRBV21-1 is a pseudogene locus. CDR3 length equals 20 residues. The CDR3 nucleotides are TGTGCCAGTCTCGTCTTACTGCTGGGACAGGAGAGCTCTGGGGCCAACGTCCTGACTTTC. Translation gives CASLVLLLGQESSGANVLTF.

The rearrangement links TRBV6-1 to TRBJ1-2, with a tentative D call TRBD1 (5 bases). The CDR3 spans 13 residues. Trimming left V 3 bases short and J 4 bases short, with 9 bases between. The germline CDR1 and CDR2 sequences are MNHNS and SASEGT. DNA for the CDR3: TGTGCCAGCAGTGACAGGGAGGCCTATGGCTACACCTTC. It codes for CASSDREAYGYTF.

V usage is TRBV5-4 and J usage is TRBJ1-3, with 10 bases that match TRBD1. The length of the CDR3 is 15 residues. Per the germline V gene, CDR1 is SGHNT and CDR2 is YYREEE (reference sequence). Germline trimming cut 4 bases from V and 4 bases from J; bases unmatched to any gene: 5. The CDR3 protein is CASSAGQGRGNTIYF. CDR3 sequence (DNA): TGTGCCAGCAGCGCGGGACAGGGGCGAGGAAACACCATATATTTT.